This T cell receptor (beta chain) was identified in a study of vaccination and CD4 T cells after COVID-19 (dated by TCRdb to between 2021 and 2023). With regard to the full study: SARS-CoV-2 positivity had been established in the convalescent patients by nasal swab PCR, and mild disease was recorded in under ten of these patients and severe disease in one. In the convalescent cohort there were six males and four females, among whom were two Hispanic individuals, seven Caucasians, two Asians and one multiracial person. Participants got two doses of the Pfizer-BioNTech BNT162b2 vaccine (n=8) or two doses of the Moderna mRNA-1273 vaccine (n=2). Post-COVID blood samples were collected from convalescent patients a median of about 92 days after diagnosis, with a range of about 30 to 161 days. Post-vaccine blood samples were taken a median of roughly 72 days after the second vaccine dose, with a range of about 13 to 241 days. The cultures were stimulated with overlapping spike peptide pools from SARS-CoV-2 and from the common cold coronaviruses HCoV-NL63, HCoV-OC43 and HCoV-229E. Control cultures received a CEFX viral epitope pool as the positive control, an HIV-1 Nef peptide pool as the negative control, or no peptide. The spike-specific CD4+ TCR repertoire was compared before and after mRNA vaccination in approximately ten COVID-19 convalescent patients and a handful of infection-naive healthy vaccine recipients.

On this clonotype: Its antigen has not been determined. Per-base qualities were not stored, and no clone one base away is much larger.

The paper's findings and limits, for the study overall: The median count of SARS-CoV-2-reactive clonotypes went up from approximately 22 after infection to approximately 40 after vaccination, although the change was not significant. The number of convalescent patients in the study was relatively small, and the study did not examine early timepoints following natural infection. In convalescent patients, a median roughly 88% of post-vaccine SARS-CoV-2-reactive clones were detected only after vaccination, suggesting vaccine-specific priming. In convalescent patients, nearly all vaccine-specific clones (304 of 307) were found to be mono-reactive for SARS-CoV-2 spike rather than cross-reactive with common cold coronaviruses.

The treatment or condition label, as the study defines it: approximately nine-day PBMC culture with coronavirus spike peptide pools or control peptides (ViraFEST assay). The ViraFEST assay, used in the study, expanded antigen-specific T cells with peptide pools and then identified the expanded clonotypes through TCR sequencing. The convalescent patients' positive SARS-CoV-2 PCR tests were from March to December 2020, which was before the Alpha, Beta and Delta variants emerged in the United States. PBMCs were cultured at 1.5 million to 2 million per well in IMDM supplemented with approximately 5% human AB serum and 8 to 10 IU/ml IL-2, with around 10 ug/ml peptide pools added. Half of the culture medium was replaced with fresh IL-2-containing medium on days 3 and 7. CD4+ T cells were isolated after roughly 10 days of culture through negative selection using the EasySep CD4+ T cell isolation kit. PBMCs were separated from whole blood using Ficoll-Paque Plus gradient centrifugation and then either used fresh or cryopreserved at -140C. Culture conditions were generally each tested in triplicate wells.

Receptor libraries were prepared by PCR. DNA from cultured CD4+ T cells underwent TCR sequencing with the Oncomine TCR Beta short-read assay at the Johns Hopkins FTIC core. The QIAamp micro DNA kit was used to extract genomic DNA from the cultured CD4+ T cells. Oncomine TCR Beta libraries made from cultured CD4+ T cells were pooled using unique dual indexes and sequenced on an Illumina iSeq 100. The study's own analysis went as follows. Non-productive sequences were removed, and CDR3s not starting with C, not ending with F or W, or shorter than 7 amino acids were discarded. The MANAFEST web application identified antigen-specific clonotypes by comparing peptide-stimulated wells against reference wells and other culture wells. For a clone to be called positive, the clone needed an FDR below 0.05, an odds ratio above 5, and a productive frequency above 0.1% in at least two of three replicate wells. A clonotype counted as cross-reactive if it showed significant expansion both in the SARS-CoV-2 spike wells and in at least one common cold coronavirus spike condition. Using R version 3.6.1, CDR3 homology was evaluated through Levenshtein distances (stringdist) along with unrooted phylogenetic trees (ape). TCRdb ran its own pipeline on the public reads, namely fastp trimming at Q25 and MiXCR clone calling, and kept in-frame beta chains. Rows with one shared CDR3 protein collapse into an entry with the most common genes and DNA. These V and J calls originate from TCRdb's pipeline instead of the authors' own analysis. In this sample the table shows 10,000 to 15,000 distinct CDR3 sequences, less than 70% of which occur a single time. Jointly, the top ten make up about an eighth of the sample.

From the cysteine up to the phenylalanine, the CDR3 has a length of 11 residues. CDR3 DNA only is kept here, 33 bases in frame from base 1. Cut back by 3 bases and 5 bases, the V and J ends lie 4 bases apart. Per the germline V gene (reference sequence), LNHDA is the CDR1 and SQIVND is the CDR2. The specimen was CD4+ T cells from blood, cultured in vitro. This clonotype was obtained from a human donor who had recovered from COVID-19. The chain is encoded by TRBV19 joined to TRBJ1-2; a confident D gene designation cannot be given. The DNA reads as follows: TGTGCCAGTAGTATGCAATATGGCTACACCTTC. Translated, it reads CASSMQYGYTF.